This passage covers 26 T cell receptor beta chains from one sample sequenced in a study of blood T cell repertoires in COVID-19. Clones were read by immunoSEQ multiplex PCR, and TCRdb kept only the in-frame ones, dropping some. The sample holds about 200,000 clones, more than 75% seen once. The sequencing input was peripheral blood. The receptors shown here come from an elderly woman with COVID-19, enrolled during active disease.

With regard to this clone: At one end the junction does not follow the germline gene, possibly because of a read error. The V call is TRBV18, the J call TRBJ2-4; TRBD2 matches at 10 bases. The germline V gene encodes CDR1 KGHSH and CDR2 LQKENI. This CDR3 contains 16 residues. CDR3 loop: CASSPLGAGGQGLQYF. CDR3 DNA: TGTGCCAGCTCTCCACTAGGAGCGGGAGGGCAGGGTCTTCAGTACTTC.

The chain recombines TRBV5-4 with TRBJ1-1; D ambiguous. CDR1 is SGHNT and CDR2 is YYREEE in the germline V gene (reference sequence). The CDR3 consists of 14 residues. V dropped 3 bases and J dropped 1 base, with 10 bases sitting between them. In DNA, the CDR3 is TGTGCCAGCAGCTCCCTCCAGTCGAACACTGAAGCTTTCTTT. Translated, it gives CASSSLQSNTEAFF. The full variable domain, completed using reference TRBV5-4 and TRBJ1-1, is ETGVTQSPTHLIKTRGQQVTLRCSSQSGHNTVSWYQQALGQGPQFIFQYYREEENGRGNFPPRFSGLQFPNYSSELNVNALELDDSALYLCASSSLQSNTEAFFGQGTRLTVV.

This clone has just one count. The rearrangement joins TRBV3-1 (or the pseudogene TRBV3-2) to TRBJ1-5, with D perhaps TRBD1 (5 bases). Germline CDR1 LGHDT, CDR2 YNNKEL (reference sequence). V lost 2 bases to trimming and J lost 6 bases, with 17 bases between them. The CDR3 extends over 16 amino acids. The CDR3 coding sequence is TGTGCCAGCAGCCAAAGAGGTGGGACTGGACCTCAGCCCCAGCATTTT. Its protein product is CASSQRGGTGPQPQHF.

In DNA, the CDR3 is TGTGCCAGCAGTGTGTTGGGAGGCAATCAGCCCCAGCATTTT. This gives the protein CASSVLGGNQPQHF. The V call is TRBV2, the J call TRBJ1-5; D unresolved. The V gene lost 4 bases and the J gene lost 2 bases, with 9 bases spanning the gap. The germline gives CDR1 SNHLY, CDR2 FYNNEI. The CDR3 has 14 amino acids.

The genes are TRBV7-9 and TRBJ1-2; no clear D. Trimming removed 1 base from V and 2 bases from J, with 8 bases in between. Germline V gene sequence: CDR1 SEHNR, CDR2 FQNEAQ (reference sequence). This CDR3 contains 14 residues. CDR3 nucleotide sequence: TGTGCCAGCAGCTTAGGTACAGTAAACTATGGCTACACCTTC. Translating it yields CASSLGTVNYGYTF.

J is TRBJ2-3 and V is TRBV27, with 9 bases matching TRBD2. The CDR3 sequence is 16 residues long. Germline loops: CDR1 MNHEY, CDR2 SMNVEV (reference sequence). V lost 0 bases, J lost 4 bases, and 5 bases stayed unmatched. CDR3 sequence: CASSLSGGRAPDTQYF. The CDR3 coding sequence is TGTGCCAGCAGTTTATCTGGCGGGAGGGCCCCAGATACGCAGTATTTT.

The V and J genes are TRBV27 and TRBJ2-7; D perhaps matches TRBD2 (6 bases). Trimming took 2 bases from V and 9 from J, leaving 14 bases between them. Germline V lookup: CDR1 MNHEY, CDR2 SMNVEV (reference sequence). This CDR3 has 13 amino acids. As DNA, the CDR3 is TGTGCCAGCAGTTTAAAGTGGGGGGTCGGGCAGTACTTC. Encoded protein: CASSLKWGVGQYF.

V and J are TRBV5-1 and TRBJ2-3, with 7 bases fitting TRBD1. The V gene's germline CDR1 is SGHRS and CDR2 YFSETQ. The CDR3 consists of 14 residues. After removal of 6 bases from V and 2 bases from J, the junction contained 6 bases not matched to a gene. In DNA form, the CDR3 reads TGCGCCAGCAACACAGGGGAGATCACAGATACGCAGTATTTT. This encodes CASNTGEITDTQYF.

This chain joins TRBV5-1 and TRBJ1-1; D unresolved. The CDR3 is 14 residues long. The V end was cut by 1 base, the J end by 1 base, with 8 bases between. Germline lookup yields CDR1 SGHRS and CDR2 YFSETQ. The CDR3 sequence: CASSLSSENTEAFF. DNA of the CDR3: TGCGCCAGCAGCTTGTCCTCAGAGAACACTGAAGCTTTCTTT.

This CDR3 reads CASSLNRASYEQYF. CDR3 bases: TGTGCCAGCAGCCTCAACAGGGCTTCCTACGAGCAGTACTTC. The chain couples TRBV27 to TRBJ2-7; D is possibly TRBD1 (6 bases). The germline V and J ends were trimmed by 6 bases and 1 base, with 13 bases remaining between them. Germline CDR1 MNHEY, CDR2 SMNVEV (reference sequence). There are 14 residues in the CDR3.

This chain joins TRBV4-2 and TRBJ2-1; 11 bases fit TRBD2. Trimming cost V 2 bases and J 8 bases; bases outside gene matches: 5. The CDR3 extends over 15 amino acids. Germline V lookup: CDR1 LGHNA, CDR2 YNFKEQ. In nucleotides, the CDR3 is TGTGCCAGCAGCCAACCGGGGGGACTAGCGGATGAGCAGTTCTTC. Its translation is CASSQPGGLADEQFF.

V and J are TRBV11-2 and TRBJ1-2; D remains ambiguous. CDR3 size: 14 residues. Germline V lookup: CDR1 SGHAT, CDR2 FQNNGV. Trimming cost V 1 base and J 6 bases, with 12 bases left between them. Here the CDR3 DNA reads TGTGCCAGCAGCTTAGGGCCAAACCGCCATGGCTACACCTTC. Its translation: CASSLGPNRHGYTF.

The DNA of the CDR3 is TGTGCCAGCAGCGACAGGGGGGGCACCATATATTTT. Amino acid sequence: CASSDRGGTIYF. This chain links TRBV13 with TRBJ1-3; TRBD1 aligns across 9 bases. Germline-derived CDR1 and CDR2 are PRHDT and FYEKMQ (reference sequence). CDR3 length equals 12 residues. Germline trimming cut 5 bases from V and 9 bases from J; bases unmatched to any gene: 2.

This clone was seen only once. This chain connects TRBV3-1 (or the pseudogene TRBV3-2) to TRBJ1-2; D not certain. The CDR3 totals 15 residues. V was clipped by 2 bases and J by 1 base, with 11 bases between them. The germline V gene has CDR1 LGHDT and CDR2 YNNKEL (reference sequence). In DNA form, the CDR3 reads TGTGCCAGCAGCCAAAGAGGAGGGAGTAACTATGGCTACACCTTC. It codes for CASSQRGGSNYGYTF.

This clone was detected only once. The chain carries TRBV5-1 and TRBJ2-7, with D maybe TRBD1 (6 bases). The CDR3 is 13 amino acids. Trimming cost V 4 bases and J 2 bases, with 10 bases left between them. CDR1 is SGHRS and CDR2 is YFSETQ in the germline V gene. The CDR3: CASSTDSTYEQYF. For the CDR3, the DNA is TGCGCCAGCAGCACGGACAGCACCTACGAGCAGTACTTC.

The chain has TRBV18 and TRBJ2-3, with unresolved D. The germline CDR1 and CDR2 sequences are KGHSH and LQKENI. This CDR3 spans 13 amino acids. Trimming pared 2 bases from V and 3 bases from J, leaving 6 bases between. CDR3 in amino acids: CASSPKSTDTQYF. The CDR3 DNA sequence: TGTGCCAGCTCACCAAAATCAACAGATACGCAGTATTTT. The full variable domain, completed using reference TRBV18 and TRBJ2-3, is NAGVMQNPRHLVRRRGQEARLRCSPMKGHSHVYWYRQLPEEGLKFMVYLQKENIIDESGMPKERFSAEFPKEGPSILRIQQVVRGDSAAYFCASSPKSTDTQYFGPGTRLTVL.

V is TRBV7-2 and J is TRBJ2-1, with 7 bases matching TRBD2. The CDR3 sequence is 14 residues long. The V and J ends lost 4 bases and 7 bases, in that order; junction bases with no gene match: 7. Germline CDR1 SGHTA, CDR2 FQGNSA. Here the CDR3 DNA reads TGTGCCAGCAGCTCACCCTGGCGGGGGAATGAGCAGTTCTTC. Translation: CASSSPWRGNEQFF.

The count of this clone is one. The junction departs from the called germline gene at one end, perhaps through a read error. The chain couples TRBV7-9 to TRBJ2-5, with D tentatively TRBD1 or TRBD2 (6 bases each). The germline CDR1 and CDR2 sequences are SEHNR and FQNEAQ (reference sequence). The CDR3 runs 14 residues. The CDR3 is CASSLATGVETQYF. The CDR3 region has the DNA TGTGCCAGCAGCCTAGCGACAGGCGTGGAGACCCAGTACTTC.

The chain employs TRBV5-1 and TRBJ1-5; 8 bases line up with TRBD1. J lost 7 bases, V lost 4 bases, and 10 bases had no gene match. Per the germline V gene, CDR1 is SGHRS and CDR2 is YFSETQ. The CDR3 has 15 amino acids. The CDR3 sequence: CASSETGAPEQPQHF. CDR3 nucleotides: TGCGCCAGCAGCGAGACAGGGGCCCCTGAGCAGCCCCAGCATTTT.

This clone was detected a few times. The chain uses TRBV11-2 and TRBJ2-1; perhaps TRBD1 as D (5 bases). This CDR3 contains 16 residues. Germline CDR1 SGHAT, CDR2 FQNNGV. The V end was cut by 0 bases, the J end by 2 bases, with 11 bases between. The CDR3 protein is CASSLDIGQTYNEQFF. The DNA for the CDR3 is TGTGCCAGCAGCTTAGATATAGGACAAACCTACAATGAGCAGTTCTTC.

This clone has a handful of counts. The J gene is TRBJ1-2, the V gene TRBV6-5; tentative D call: TRBD1 (5 bases). Germline V gene lookup returns CDR1 MNHEY and CDR2 SVGAGI. Deletions cut 7 bases from V and 1 base from J, with 16 bases between. The CDR3 is 15 amino acids. The CDR3 coding sequence is TGTGCCAGCATCGAAGGTGGGGGGGGTAACTATGGCTACACCTTC. This gives the protein CASIEGGGGNYGYTF.

V usage is TRBV6-2 or TRBV6-3 and J usage is TRBJ1-1, with TRBD1 as a possible D gene (5 bases). This CDR3 comprises 15 residues. Germline assignment: CDR1 MNHEY and CDR2 SVGEGT. The V gene lost 4 bases and the J gene lost 2 bases, with 14 bases spanning the gap. In DNA form, the CDR3 reads TGTGCCAGCAGTTGGTTAGCAGGGATCAACACTGAAGCTTTCTTT. This translates into CASSWLAGINTEAFF.

This rearrangement joins TRBV7-2 to TRBJ2-7, with a weak D call TRBD2 (6 bases). Trimming cost V 4 bases and J 6 bases, with 10 bases left between them. The CDR3 consists of 12 residues. Germline values: CDR1 SGHTA, CDR2 FQGNSA. The CDR3 coding sequence is TGTGCCAGCAGCTCGGGACTCCCCGAGCAGTACTTC. Translated, it gives CASSSGLPEQYF.

This clone was counted between two and nine times. The genes are TRBV19 and TRBJ1-2; D gene ambiguous. The germline CDR1 and CDR2 sequences are LNHDA and SQIVND (reference sequence). The V gene lost 0 bases and the J gene lost 3 bases, with 5 bases spanning the gap. The CDR3 totals 13 residues. The CDR3 DNA is TGTGCCAGTAGTATAGACCCGTACTATGGCTACACCTTC. Translated, it gives CASSIDPYYGYTF.

The chain joins TRBV5-6 to TRBJ1-1, with 10 positions matching TRBD1. The CDR3 covers 16 residues. CDR1 SGHDT and CDR2 YYEEEE come from the germline V gene. The ends lost 4 bases at V and 1 base at J; junction bases unmatched: 7. CDR3 loop: CASSLVGQGGNTEAFF. Written as DNA, the CDR3 is TGTGCCAGCAGCCTGGTAGGACAGGGGGGGAACACTGAAGCTTTCTTT.

This clone has more than one count but fewer than ten. The chain recombines TRBV11-3 with TRBJ2-1; D perhaps matches TRBD1 (6 bases). V was shortened by 3 bases and J by 1 base, with 7 bases between the two germline ends. The CDR3 length is 14 residues. The V gene's germline CDR1 is SGHNT and CDR2 YENEEA. The CDR3 loop is CASSFQGSYNEQFF. CDR3 nucleotides: TGTGCCAGCAGCTTTCAGGGGTCCTACAATGAGCAGTTCTTC.